The text below deals with one TCR beta chain. Sequence at one end of the junction differs from germline and may be a read error. The CDR3 totals 18 residues. CDR1 LGHNA and CDR2 YNFKEQ come from the germline V gene. TRB rearrangements spanning V, D and J were amplified using mixed TRB-A/B primers. TCRdb processed the multiplex PCR reads anew with MiXCR; each CDR3 protein has one entry. This sample has around 8,100 distinct CDR3 sequences, with 35% to 50% found just once. The sample belongs to a study of T cell repertoires in aging, cancer and after chemotherapy. Study summary: Repeat sampling of healthy donors over several months to years showed clear clonal overlap.

Amplification of TCR beta used genomic DNA extracted from peripheral blood. Source material: blood. The receptor was isolated from a human donor in good health. V is TRBV4-2 and J is TRBJ2-7; 13 nucleotides line up with TRBD2. The CDR3 nucleotides read TGCGCCAGCAGCCAACTGCAACTAGCGGGGGGGAGCTCCTACGAGCAGTACTTC. It encodes CASSQLQLAGGSSYEQYF.